This entry describes one T cell receptor (beta chain). Its specificity is unknown. These data come from a study of cytomegalovirus exposure and HLA in healthy donors. V lost 3 bases, J lost 4 bases, and 4 bases stayed unmatched. Germline V lookup: CDR1 MNHEY, CDR2 SMNVEV (reference sequence). This CDR3 has 14 residues. PCR used 60 Vbeta primers and 13 Jbeta primers. Repertoires were generated with immunoSEQ multiplex PCR, while TCRdb's copy carries only in-frame clones and drops some. Of 100,000 to 150,000 clones in the sample, around 81% are singletons; the top ten hold 0.95% to 1.5%. Study conclusions and caveats: Later analysis identified a missense DCLRE1C variant that was linked to TCR beta V- and J-gene trimming. In an earlier analysis, in 620 or so donors, most V segments appeared productive either ~90% or ~30% of the time. Clonal expansion was found to be greater in HLA-associated TCR beta chains than in equally common others in a later analysis. Across donors, presence/absence analyses took sequencing depth to be roughly uniform.

This chain connects TRBV27 to TRBJ2-7, with TRBD2 matching over 9 bases. Source material: PBMCs. The clonotype originates from a female donor in good health and CMV-seronegative. The CDR3 bases are TGTGCCAGCAGTTTTTATAGCGGGGGTTACGAGCAGTACTTC. Translating gives CASSFYSGGYEQYF.